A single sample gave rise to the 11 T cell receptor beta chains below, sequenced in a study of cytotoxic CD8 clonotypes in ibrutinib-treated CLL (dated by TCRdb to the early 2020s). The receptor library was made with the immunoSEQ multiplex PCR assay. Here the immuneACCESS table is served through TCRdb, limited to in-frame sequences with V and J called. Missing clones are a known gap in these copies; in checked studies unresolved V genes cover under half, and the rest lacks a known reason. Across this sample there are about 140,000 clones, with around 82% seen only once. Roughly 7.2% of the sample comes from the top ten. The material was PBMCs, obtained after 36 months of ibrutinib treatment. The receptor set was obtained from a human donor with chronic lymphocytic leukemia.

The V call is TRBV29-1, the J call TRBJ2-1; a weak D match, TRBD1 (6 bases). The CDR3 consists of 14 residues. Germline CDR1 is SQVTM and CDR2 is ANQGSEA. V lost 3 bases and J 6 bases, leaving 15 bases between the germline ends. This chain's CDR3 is CSVEVLGRGNEQFF. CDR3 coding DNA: TGCAGCGTTGAGGTTTTGGGCAGGGGCAATGAGCAGTTCTTC.

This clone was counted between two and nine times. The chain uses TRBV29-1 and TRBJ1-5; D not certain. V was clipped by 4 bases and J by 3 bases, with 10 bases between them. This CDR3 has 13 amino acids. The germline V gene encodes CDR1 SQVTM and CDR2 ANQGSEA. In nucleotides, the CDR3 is TGCAGCGTTGGGGTAGGATACAATCAGCCCCAGCATTTT. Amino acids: CSVGVGYNQPQHF.

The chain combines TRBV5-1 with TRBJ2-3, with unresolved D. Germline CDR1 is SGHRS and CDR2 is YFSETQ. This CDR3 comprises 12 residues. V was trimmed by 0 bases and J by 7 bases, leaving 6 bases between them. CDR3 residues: CASSLDLNTQYF. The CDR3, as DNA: TGCGCCAGCAGCTTGGATCTGAATACGCAGTATTTT.

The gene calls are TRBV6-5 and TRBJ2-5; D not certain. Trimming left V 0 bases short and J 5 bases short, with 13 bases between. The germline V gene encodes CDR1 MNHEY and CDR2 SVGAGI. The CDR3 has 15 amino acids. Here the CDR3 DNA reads TGTGCCAGCAGTTACTCGTCGGCTGGTGGCGAGACCCAGTACTTC. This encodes CASSYSSAGGETQYF.

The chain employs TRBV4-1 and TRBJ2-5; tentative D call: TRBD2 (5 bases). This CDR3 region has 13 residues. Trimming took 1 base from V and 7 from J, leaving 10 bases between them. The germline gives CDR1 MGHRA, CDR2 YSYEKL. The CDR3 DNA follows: TGCGCCAGCAGCCAAGCCGCGGGTGGGACCCAGTACTTC. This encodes CASSQAAGGTQYF.

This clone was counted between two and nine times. CDR3 in amino acids: CASRSNTGELFF. In DNA form, the CDR3 reads TGCGCCAGCAGATCCAACACCGGGGAGCTGTTTTTT. This chain uses TRBV10-1 with TRBJ2-2; D gene ambiguous. The CDR3 consists of 12 residues. Germline V gives CDR1 WNHNN, CDR2 SYGVQD (reference sequence). Trimming removed 6 bases at V and 2 bases at J, with 4 bases between.

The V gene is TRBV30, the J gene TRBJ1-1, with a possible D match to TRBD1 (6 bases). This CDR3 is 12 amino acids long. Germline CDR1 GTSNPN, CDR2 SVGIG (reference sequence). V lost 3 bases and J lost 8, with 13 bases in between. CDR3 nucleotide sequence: TGTGCCTGGAGGGGGGCCCGTGTGGAAGCTTTCTTT. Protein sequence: CAWRGARVEAFF.

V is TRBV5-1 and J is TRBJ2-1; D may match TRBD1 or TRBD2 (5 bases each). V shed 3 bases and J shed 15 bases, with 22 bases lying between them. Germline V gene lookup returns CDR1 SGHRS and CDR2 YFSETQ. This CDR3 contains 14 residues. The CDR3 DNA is TGCGCCAGCAGCTCCTCGACGGGTTATTTTGGGGGGTTCTTC. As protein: CASSSSTGYFGGFF.

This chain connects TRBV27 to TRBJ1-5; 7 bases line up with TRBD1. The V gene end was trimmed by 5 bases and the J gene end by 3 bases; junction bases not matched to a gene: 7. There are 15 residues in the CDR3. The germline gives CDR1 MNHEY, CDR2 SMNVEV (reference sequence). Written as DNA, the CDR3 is TGTGCCAGCAGTCGGGACAGCGCCAACAATCAGCCCCAGCATTTT. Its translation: CASSRDSANNQPQHF.

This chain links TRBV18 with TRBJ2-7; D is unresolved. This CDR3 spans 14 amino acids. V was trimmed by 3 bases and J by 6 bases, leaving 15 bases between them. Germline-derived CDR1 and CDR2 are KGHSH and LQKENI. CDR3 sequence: CASSPQGRDAEQYF. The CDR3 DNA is TGTGCCAGCTCACCCCAAGGTCGCGACGCCGAGCAGTACTTC. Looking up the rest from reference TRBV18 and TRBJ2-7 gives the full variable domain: NAGVMQNPRHLVRRRGQEARLRCSPMKGHSHVYWYRQLPEEGLKFMVYLQKENIIDESGMPKERFSAEFPKEGPSILRIQQVVRGDSAAYFCASSPQGRDAEQYFGPGTRLTVT.

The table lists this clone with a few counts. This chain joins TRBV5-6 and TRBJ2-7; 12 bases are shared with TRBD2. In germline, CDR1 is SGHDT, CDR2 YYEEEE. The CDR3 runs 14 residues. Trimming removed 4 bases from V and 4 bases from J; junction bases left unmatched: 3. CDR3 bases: TGTGCCAGCAGCGTCGGACTAGCGGGATACGAGCAGTACTTC. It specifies CASSVGLAGYEQYF.